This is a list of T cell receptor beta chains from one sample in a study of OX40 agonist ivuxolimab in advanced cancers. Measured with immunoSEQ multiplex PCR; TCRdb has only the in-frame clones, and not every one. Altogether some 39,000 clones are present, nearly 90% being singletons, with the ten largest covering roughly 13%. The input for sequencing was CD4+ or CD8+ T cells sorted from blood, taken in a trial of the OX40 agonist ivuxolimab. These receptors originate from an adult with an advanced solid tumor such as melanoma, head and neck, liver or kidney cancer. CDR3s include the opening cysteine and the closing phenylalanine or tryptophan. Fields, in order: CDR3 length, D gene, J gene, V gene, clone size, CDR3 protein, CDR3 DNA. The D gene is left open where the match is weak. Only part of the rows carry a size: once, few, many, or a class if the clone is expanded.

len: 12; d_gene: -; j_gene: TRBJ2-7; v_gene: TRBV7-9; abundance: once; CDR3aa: CASSLEPYEQYF; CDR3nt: TGTGCCAGCAGCTTAGAGCCCTACGAGCAGTACTTC
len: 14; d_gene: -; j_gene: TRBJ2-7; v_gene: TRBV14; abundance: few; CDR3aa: CASSPGVIWDEQYF; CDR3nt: TGTGCCAGCAGCCCGGGAGTTATCTGGGACGAGCAGTACTTC
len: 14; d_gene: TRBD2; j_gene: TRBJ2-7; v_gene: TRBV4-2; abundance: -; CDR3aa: CASSQGTSSYEQYF; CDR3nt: TGTGCCAGCAGCCAGGGGACTAGCTCCTACGAGCAGTACTTC
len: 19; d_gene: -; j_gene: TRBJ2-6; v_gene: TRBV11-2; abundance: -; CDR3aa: CASSLKFRPGAGGANVLTF; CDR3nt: TGTGCCAGCAGCTTAAAATTTAGGCCAGGGGCTGGTGGGGCCAACGTCCTGACTTTC
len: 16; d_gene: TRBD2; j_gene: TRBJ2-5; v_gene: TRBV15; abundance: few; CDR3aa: CATSTRLAGFSETQYF; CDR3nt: TGTGCCACCAGCACAAGACTAGCGGGTTTTTCAGAGACCCAGTACTTC
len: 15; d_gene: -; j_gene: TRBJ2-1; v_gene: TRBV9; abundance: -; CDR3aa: CASSPHAASYNEQFF; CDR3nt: TGTGCCAGCAGCCCCCATGCGGCCTCCTACAATGAGCAGTTCTTC
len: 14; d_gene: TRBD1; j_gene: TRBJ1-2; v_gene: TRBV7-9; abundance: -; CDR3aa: CASSRRDRPYGYTF; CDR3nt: TGTGCCAGCAGCCGCCGGGACAGGCCATATGGCTACACCTTC
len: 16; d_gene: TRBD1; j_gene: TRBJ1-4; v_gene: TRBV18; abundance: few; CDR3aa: CASSPALGQLNEKLFF; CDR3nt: TGTGCCAGCTCACCAGCCTTGGGACAGCTTAATGAAAAACTGTTTTTT
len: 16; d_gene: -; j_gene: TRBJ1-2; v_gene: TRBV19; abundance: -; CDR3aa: CASSPIRPDGNYGYTF; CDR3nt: TGTGCCAGTAGTCCCATTAGGCCGGACGGGAACTATGGCTACACCTTC
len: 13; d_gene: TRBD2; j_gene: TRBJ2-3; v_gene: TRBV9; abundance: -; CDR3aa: CASGTSPTDTQYF; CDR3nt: TGTGCCAGCGGGACTAGCCCCACAGATACGCAGTATTTT
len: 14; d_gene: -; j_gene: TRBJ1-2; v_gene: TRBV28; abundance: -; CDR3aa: CASSLGQSHYGYTF; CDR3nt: TGTGCCAGCAGTTTAGGACAGAGTCACTATGGCTACACCTTC
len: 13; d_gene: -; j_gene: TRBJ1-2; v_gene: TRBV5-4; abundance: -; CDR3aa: CASSSGQNYGYTF; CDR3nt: TGTGCCAGCAGCTCGGGACAAAACTATGGCTACACCTTC
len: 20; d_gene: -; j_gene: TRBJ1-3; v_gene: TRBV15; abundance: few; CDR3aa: CATSRGLGVRNSPSGNTIYF; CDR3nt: TGTGCCACCAGCAGAGGTCTAGGGGTCCGGAACAGCCCCTCTGGAAACACCATATATTTT
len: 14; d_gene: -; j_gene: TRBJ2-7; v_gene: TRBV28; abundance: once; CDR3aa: CASSLSGRAYEQYF; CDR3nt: TGTGCCAGCAGTTTATCAGGGCGGGCCTACGAGCAGTACTTC
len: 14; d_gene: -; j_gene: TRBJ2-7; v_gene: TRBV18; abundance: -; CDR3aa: CASSTVESSYEQYF; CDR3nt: TGTGCCAGCTCCACCGTCGAGAGCTCCTACGAGCAGTACTTC
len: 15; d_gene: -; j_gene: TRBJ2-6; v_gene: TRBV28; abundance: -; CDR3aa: CASNFRRSGANVLTF; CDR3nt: TGTGCCAGCAATTTTAGGAGGTCTGGGGCCAACGTCCTGACTTTC
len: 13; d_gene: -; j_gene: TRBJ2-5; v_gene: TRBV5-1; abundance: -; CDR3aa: CASSHWAEGTQYF; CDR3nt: TGCGCCAGCAGCCACTGGGCAGAGGGGACCCAGTACTTC
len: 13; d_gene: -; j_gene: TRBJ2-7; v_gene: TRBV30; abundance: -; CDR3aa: CAWGVTASGEQYF; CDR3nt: TGTGCCTGGGGCGTAACGGCCTCGGGGGAGCAGTACTTC
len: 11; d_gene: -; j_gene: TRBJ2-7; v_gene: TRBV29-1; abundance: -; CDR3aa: CSFGTQYEQYF; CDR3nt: TGCAGCTTTGGGACCCAATACGAGCAGTACTTC
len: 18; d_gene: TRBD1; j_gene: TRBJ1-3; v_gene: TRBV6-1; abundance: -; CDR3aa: CASSAPGQGLHWGNTIYF; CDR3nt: TGTGCCAGCAGTGCACCGGGACAGGGGCTCCATTGGGGAAACACCATATATTTT
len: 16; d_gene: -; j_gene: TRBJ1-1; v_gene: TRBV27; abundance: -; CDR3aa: CASSRVGYAQDTEAFF; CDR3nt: TGTGCCAGCAGCCGGGTAGGGTACGCACAGGACACTGAAGCTTTCTTT
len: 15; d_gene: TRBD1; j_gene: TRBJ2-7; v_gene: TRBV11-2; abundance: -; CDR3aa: CASSFVGTGGPEQYF; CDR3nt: TGTGCCAGCAGTTTTGTAGGGACAGGGGGCCCCGAGCAGTACTTC
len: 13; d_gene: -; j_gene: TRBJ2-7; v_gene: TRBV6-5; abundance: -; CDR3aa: CATRDTDAYEQYF; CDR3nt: TGTGCCACTAGGGACACCGACGCCTACGAGCAGTACTTC
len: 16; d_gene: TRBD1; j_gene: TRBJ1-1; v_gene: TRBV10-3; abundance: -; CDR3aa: CAIRLNPGQGNTEAFF; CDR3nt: TGTGCCATCAGGCTAAATCCGGGACAGGGGAACACTGAAGCTTTCTTT
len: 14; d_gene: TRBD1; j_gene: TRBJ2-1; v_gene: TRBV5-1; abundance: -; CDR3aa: CASSPTGPFNEQFF; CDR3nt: TGCGCCAGCAGCCCGACAGGGCCGTTCAATGAGCAGTTCTTC
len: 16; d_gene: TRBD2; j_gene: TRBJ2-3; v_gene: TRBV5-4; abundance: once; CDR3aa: CASSLRLAGVTDTQYF; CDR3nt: TGTGCCAGCAGCTTGCGGCTAGCGGGAGTCACAGATACGCAGTATTTT
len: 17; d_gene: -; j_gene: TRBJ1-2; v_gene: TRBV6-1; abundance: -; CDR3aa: CASSEAVGLRGSYGYTF; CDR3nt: TGTGCCAGCAGTGAAGCCGTTGGTCTCAGGGGTAGCTATGGCTACACCTTC
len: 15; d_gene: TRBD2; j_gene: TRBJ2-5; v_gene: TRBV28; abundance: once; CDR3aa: CASIPLADRQETQYF; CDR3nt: TGTGCCAGCATTCCACTAGCGGACAGACAAGAGACCCAGTACTTC
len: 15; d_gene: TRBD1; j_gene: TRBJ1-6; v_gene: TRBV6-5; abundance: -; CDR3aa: CASSFYDRDNSPLHF; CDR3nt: TGTGCCAGCAGTTTTTACGACAGGGATAATTCACCCCTCCACTTT
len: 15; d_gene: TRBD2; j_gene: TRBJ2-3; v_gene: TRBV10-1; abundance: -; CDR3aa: CASSESGEGGDTQYF; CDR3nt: TGCGCCAGCAGTGAGTCGGGGGAGGGAGGGGATACGCAGTATTTT
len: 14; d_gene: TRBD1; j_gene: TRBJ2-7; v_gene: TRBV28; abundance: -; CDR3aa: CASRPGQRVYEQYF; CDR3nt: TGTGCCAGCAGACCGGGACAGAGAGTCTACGAGCAGTACTTC
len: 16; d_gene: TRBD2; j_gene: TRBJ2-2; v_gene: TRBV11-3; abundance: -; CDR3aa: CASSLLSAGDTGELFF; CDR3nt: TGTGCCAGCAGCTTATTGTCTGCGGGAGACACCGGGGAGCTGTTTTTT
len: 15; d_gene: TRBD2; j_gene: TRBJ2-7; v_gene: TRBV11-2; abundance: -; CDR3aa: CASSPLAGEAYEQYF; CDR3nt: TGTGCCAGCAGTCCACTAGCGGGAGAGGCCTACGAGCAGTACTTC
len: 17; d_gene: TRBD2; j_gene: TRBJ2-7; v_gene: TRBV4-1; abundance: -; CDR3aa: CASSQKGVAGLADEQYF; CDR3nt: TGCGCCAGCAGCCAGAAAGGGGTAGCGGGACTGGCGGACGAGCAGTACTTC
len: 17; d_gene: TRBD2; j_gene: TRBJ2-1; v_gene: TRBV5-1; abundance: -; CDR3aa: CASNPTSVLAGYNEQFF; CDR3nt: TGCGCCAGCAACCCCACCTCGGTACTAGCGGGCTACAATGAGCAGTTCTTC
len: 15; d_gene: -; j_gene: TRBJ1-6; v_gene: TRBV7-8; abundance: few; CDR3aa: CASSLHQGVNSPLHF; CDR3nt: TGTGCCAGCAGCTTACATCAGGGAGTGAATTCACCCCTCCACTTT
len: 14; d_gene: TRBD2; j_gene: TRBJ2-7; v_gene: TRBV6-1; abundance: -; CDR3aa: CASKVAGFSYEQYF; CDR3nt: TGTGCCAGCAAGGTAGCGGGATTCTCCTACGAGCAGTACTTC
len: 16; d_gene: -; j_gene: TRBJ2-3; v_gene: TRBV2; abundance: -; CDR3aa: CASSKSGRVITDTQYF; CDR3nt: TGTGCCAGCAGTAAAAGCGGGCGGGTTATCACAGATACGCAGTATTTT
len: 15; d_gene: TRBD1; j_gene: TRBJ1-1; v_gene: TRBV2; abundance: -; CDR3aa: CASGDTGGIGTEAFF; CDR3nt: TGTGCCAGCGGGGACACAGGGGGAATTGGAACTGAAGCTTTCTTT
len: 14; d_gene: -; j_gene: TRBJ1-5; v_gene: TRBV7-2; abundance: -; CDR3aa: CASSISWRGQPQHF; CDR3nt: TGTGCCAGCAGCATCAGCTGGAGGGGGCAGCCCCAGCATTTT